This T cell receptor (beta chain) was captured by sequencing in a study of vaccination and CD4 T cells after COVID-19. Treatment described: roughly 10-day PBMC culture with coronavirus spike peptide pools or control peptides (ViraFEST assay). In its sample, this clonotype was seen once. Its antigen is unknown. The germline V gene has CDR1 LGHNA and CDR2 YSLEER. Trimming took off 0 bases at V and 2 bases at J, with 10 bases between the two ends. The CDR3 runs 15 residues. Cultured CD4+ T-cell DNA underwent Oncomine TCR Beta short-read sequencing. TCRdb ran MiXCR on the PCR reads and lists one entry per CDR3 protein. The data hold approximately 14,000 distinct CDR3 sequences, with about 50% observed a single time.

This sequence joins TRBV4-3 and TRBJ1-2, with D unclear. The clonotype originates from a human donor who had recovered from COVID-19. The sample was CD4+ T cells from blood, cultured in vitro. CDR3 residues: CASSQDTDTNYGYTF. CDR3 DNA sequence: TGCGCCAGCAGCCAAGATACGGATACGAACTATGGCTACACCTTC.